This T cell receptor (beta chain) stems from a study of early T cells in non-severe SARS-CoV-2 infection. Across the study: It was bulk RNA from unsorted whole blood that was sequenced, and the chains were unpaired.

Unique molecular identifiers tagged individual cDNA molecules. Using its own MiXCR run on the 5' RACE reads, TCRdb lists one record per CDR3 protein. The table records some 32,000 distinct CDR3 sequences, 5% to 6% of them present only once. General observations from the study: The matching step, a VDJdb search, favored anti-spike CD8 responses and missed private and CD4 specificities.

Per germline, CDR1 MDHEN and CDR2 SYDVKM. The CDR3 contains 14 residues. Trimming shortened V by 5 bases and J by 0 bases, and 10 bases separated the two germline ends. This clonotype has a handful of counts. The target antigen is unknown. V is TRBV28 and J is TRBJ1-1; D is unclear. The receptor comes from an adult who was a healthcare worker with PCR-confirmed SARS-CoV-2 infection or an uninfected control (not recorded which). Specimen: whole blood. CDR3 amino acids: CASSGRALNTEAFF. CDR3 bases: TGTGCCAGCAGTGGGAGGGCCCTGAACACTGAAGCTTTCTTT.